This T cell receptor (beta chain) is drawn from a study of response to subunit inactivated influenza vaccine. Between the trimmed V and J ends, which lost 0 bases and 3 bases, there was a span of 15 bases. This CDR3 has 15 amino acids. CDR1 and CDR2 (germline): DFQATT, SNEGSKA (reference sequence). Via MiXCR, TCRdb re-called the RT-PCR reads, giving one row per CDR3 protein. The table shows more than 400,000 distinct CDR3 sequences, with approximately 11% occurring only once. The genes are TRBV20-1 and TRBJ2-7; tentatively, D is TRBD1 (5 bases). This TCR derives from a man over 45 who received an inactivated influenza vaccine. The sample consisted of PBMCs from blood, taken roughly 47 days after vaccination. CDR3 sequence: CSARDESGLIYEQYF. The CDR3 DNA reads TGCAGTGCTAGAGATGAATCAGGGCTAATCTACGAGCAGTACTTC.